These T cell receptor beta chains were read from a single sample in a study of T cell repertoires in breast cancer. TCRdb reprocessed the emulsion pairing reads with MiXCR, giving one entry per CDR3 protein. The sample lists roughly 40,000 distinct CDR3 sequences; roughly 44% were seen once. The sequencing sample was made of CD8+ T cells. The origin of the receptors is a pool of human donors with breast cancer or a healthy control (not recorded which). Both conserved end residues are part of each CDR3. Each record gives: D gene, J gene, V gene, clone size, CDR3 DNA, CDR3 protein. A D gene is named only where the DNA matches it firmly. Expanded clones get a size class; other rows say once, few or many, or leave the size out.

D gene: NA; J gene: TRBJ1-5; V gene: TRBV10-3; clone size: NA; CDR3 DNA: TGTGCCATCAGTGAAAGTATAGTATCGGCGGAAAGGGATTTT; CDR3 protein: CAISESIVSAERDF
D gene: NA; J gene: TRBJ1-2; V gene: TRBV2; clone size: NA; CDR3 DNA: TGTGCCAGCAGTCTTGACGGGACCTATGGCTACACCTTC; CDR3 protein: CASSLDGTYGYTF
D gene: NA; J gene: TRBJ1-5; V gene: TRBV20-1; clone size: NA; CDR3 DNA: TGCAGTGCTAGAGATCCTGCGAGTGGTAACCAGCCCCAGCATTTT; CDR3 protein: CSARDPASGNQPQHF
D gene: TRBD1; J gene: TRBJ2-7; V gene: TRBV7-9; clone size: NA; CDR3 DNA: TGTGCCAGCAGCATGAATCCGGGACAGGGGAGTAGAGCCTACGAGCAGTACTTC; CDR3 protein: CASSMNPGQGSRAYEQYF
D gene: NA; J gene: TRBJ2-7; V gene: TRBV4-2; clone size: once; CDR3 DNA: TGTGCCAGCAGCCAAGAAGGAGAAGGCGAGCAGTACTTC; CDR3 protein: CASSQEGEGEQYF
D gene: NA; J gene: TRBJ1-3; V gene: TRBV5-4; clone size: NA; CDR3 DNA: TGTGCCAGCAACCTGTATGGGACCGAGGGGAGCACCATATATTTT; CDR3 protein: CASNLYGTEGSTIYF
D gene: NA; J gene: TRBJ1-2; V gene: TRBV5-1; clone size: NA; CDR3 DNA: TGCGCCAGCAGCTTGGTACGATGGAGCTATGGCTACACCTTC; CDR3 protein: CASSLVRWSYGYTF
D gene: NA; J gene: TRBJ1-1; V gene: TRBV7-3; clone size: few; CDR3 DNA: TGTGCCAGCAGCTTATCGGGGATGAACACTGAAGCTTTCTTT; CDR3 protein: CASSLSGMNTEAFF
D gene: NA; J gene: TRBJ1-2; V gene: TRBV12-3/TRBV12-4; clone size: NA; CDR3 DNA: TGTGCCAGCATTCCCTCGTGGGCTAACTATGGCTACGCCTTC; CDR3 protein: CASIPSWANYGYAF
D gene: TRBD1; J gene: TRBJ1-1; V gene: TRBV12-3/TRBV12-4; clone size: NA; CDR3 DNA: TGTGCCAGCAGTTTCCTACAGGGGGATACGAACACTGAAGCTTTCTTT; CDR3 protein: CASSFLQGDTNTEAFF
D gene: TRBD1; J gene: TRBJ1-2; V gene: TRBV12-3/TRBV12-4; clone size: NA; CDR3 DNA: TGTGCCAGCAGGCTCACAGGGGGCAGGGGCTACACCTTC; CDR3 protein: CASRLTGGRGYTF
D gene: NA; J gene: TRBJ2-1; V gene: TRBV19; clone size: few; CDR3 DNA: TGTGCCAGTAGTATAGGATTCGTAACCTCCTACAATGAGCAGTTCTTC; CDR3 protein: CASSIGFVTSYNEQFF
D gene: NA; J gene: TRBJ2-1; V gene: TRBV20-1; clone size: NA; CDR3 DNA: TGCAGTGCTCCAGATCCAGGTGATGAGCAGTTCTTC; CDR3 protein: CSAPDPGDEQFF
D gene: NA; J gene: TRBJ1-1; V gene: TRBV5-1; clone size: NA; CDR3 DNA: TGCGCCAGCAGCCTGTTGGGCCAGCTGAACACTGAAGCTTTCTTT; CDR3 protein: CASSLLGQLNTEAFF
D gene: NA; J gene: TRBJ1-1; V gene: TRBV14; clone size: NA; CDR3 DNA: TGTGCCAGCAGCCAAGGGGTTCGGGGCGCGGGAAACACTGAAGCTTTCTTT; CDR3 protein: CASSQGVRGAGNTEAFF
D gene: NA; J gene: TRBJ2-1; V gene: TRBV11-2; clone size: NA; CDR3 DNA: TGTGCCAGCAGCCATCAAGGTCACAACAATGAGCAGTTCTTC; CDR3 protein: CASSHQGHNNEQFF
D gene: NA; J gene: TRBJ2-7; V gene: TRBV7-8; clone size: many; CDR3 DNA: TGTGCCAGCAGCTTTAGATACGAGCAGTACTTC; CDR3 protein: CASSFRYEQYF
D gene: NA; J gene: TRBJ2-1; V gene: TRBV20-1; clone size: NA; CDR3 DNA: TGCAGTGCTCCAGCAGGTTCCTGGAATGAGCGGTTCTTC; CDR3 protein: CSAPAGSWNERFF
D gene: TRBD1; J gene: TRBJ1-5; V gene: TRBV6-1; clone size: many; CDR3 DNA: TGTGCCAGCAGTGCCCGATTGAGACAGGGGAGGGATAGCAATCAGCCCCAGCATTTT; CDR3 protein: CASSARLRQGRDSNQPQHF
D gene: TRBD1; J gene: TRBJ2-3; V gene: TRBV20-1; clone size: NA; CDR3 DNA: TGCAGTGCTAGCTTGGACAGGGTATCAGATACGCAGTATTTT; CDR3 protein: CSASLDRVSDTQYF
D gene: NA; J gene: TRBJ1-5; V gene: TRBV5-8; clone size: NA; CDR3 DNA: TGTGCCAGCAGCTTGGCGGTTTATAGCAATCAGCCCCAGCATTTT; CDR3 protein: CASSLAVYSNQPQHF
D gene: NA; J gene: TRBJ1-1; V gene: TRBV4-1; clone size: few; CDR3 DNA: TGCGCCAGCAGAGGGGACCGCAGCATGAACACTGAAGCTTTCTTT; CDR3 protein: CASRGDRSMNTEAFF
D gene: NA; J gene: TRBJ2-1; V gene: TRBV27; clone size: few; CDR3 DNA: TGTGCCAGCAGTCCAATAGACAGGTCCTTAGCCCTTTACAATGAGCAGTTCTTC; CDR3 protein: CASSPIDRSLALYNEQFF
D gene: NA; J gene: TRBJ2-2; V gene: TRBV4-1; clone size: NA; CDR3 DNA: TGCGCCAGCAGCCAAGTTCTCGGCGGAGCTACCAACACCGGGGAGCCGTTTTTT; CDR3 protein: CASSQVLGGATNTGEPFF
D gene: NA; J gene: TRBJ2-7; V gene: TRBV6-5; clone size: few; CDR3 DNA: TGTGCCAGCAGTGATATCAGGGGTCAGGACGAGCAGTACTTC; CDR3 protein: CASSDIRGQDEQYF
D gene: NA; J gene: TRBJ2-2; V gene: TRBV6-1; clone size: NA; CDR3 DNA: TGTGCCAGCGTCCCGAAAGAGGAGCTGTTTTTT; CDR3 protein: CASVPKEELFF
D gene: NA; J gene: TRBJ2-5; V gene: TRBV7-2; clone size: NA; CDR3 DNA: TGTGCCAGCAGCTTAAAGCTGCCGCCTGGAGAGACCCAGTACTTC; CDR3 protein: CASSLKLPPGETQYF
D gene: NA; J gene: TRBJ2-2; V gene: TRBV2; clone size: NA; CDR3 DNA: TGTGCCAGCAGTGGAGGGCACACCGGGGAGCTGTTTTTT; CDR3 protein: CASSGGHTGELFF
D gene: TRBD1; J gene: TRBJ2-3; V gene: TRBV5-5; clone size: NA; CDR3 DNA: TGTGCCAGCAGCTTGTCATTTGGGACAGGACGCACAGATACGCAGTATTTT; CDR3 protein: CASSLSFGTGRTDTQYF
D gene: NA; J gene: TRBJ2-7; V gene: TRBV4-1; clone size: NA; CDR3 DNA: TGCGCCAGCAGCCAAGATAGGCGGTACGAGCAGTACTTC; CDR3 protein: CASSQDRRYEQYF
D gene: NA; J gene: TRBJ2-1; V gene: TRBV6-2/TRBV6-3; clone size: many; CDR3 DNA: TGTGCCAGCAGTAGAGACAATGAGCAGTTCTTC; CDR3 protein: CASSRDNEQFF
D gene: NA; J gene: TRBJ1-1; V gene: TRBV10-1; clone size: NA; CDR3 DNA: TGCGCCAGCAGTGACCATTCACCGGGCACTGAAGCTTTCTTT; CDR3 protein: CASSDHSPGTEAFF
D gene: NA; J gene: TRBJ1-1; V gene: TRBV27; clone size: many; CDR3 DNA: TGTGCCAGCAGTTATGTTGGTGGCACTGAAGCTTTCTTT; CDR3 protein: CASSYVGGTEAFF
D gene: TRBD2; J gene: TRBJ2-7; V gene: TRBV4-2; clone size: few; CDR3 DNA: TGTGCCAGCAGCCTAAGGCTGGCTAGCGGGGCCTACGAGCAGTACTTC; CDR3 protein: CASSLRLASGAYEQYF
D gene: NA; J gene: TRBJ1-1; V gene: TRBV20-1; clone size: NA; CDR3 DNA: TGCAGAGGGGGGAACACTGAAGCTTTCTTT; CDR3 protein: CRGGNTEAFF
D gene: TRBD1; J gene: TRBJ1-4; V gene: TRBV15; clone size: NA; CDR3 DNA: TGTGCCACCAGCGATCTCGAAGGGGACAGGCAAAATGAAAAACTGTTTTTT; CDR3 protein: CATSDLEGDRQNEKLFF
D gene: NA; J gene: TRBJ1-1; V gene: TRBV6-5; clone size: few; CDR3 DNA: TGTGCCAGCAGTTACAACGGCGGGGCTGGCACTGAAGCTTTCTTT; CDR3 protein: CASSYNGGAGTEAFF
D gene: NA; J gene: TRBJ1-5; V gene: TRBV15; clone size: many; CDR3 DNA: TGTGCCACCAGCAGAGATTACGGTGTTTATAGCAATCAGCCCCAGCATTTT; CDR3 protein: CATSRDYGVYSNQPQHF
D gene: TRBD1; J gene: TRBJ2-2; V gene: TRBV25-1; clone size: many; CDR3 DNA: TGTGCCAGCAGTGGGCCCGGGACAGGGAGCACCGGGGAGCTGTTTTTT; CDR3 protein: CASSGPGTGSTGELFF
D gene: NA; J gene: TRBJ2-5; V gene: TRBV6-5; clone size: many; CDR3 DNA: TGTGCCAGCAGTCTTCCAGGGGTCGAGACCCAGTACTTC; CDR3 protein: CASSLPGVETQYF
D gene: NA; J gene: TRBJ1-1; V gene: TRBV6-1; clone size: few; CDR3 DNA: TGTGCCAGCAGTCAAGCGACCCGAGGCACTGAAGCTTTCTTT; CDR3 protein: CASSQATRGTEAFF
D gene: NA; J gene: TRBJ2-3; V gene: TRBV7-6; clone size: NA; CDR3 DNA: TGTGCCAGCAGCTTAGCACCGGGTATGGATACGCAGTATTTT; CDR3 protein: CASSLAPGMDTQYF
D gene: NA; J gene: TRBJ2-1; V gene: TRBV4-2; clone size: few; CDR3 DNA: TGTGCCAGCAGCCAAGAGACCCCCGAGCAGTTCTTC; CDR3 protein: CASSQETPEQFF
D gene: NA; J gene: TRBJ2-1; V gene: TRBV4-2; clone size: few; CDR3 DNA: TGTGCCAGCAGCCAATCAGTCAATGAGCAGTTCTTC; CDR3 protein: CASSQSVNEQFF
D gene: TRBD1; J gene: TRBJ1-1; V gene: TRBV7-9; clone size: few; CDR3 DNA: TGTGCCAGCAGAACCGGGACAGGGACGGAAGCTTTCTTT; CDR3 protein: CASRTGTGTEAFF
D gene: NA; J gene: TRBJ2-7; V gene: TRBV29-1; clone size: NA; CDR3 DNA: TGCAGCGTTGGGAGGGGCGGAATGGAGTACTTC; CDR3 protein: CSVGRGGMEYF